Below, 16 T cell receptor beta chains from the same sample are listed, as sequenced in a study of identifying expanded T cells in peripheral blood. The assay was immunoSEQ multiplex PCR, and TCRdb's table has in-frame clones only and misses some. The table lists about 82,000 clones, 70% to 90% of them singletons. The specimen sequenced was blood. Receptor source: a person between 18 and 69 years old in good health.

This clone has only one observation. The CDR3 protein is CASSFNPRAEGSYNEQFF. CDR3 coding DNA: TGTGCCAGCAGCTTTAACCCCAGGGCCGAGGGTTCCTACAATGAGCAGTTCTTC. V usage is TRBV5-5 and J usage is TRBJ2-1, with D perhaps given as TRBD1 or TRBD2 (5 bases each). Per germline, CDR1 SGHKS and CDR2 YYEKEE (reference sequence). The length of the CDR3 is 18 residues. V lost 2 bases and J lost 1, with 19 bases in between.

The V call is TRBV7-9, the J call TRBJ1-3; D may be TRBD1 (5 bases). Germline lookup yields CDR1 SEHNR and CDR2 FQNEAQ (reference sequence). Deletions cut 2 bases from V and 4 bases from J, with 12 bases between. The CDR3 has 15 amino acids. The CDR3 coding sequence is TGTGCCAGCAGCTTATCCACAGGAGTCGGAAACACCATATATTTT. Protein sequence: CASSLSTGVGNTIYF.

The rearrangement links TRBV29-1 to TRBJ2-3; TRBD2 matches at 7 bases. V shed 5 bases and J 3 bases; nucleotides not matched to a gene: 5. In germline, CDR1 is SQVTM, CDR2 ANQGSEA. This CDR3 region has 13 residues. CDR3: CSVLLAETDTQYF. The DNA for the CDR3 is TGCAGCGTTCTCCTAGCGGAAACAGATACGCAGTATTTT.

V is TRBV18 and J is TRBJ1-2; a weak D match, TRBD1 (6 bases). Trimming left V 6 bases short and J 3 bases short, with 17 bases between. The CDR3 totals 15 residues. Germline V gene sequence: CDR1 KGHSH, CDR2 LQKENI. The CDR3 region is CASSTTEGEDYGYTF. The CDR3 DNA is TGTGCCAGCTCTACGACCGAGGGGGAGGACTATGGCTACACCTTC.

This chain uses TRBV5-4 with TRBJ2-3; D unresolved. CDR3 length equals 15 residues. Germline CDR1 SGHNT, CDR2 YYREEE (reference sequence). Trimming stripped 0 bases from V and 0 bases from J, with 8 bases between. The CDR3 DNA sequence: TGTGCCAGCAGCTTGGCCGCGTCTAGCACAGATACGCAGTATTTT. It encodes CASSLAASSTDTQYF.

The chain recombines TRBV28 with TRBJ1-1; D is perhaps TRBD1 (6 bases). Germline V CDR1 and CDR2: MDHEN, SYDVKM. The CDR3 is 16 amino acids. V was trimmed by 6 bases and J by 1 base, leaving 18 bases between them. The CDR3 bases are TGTGCCAGCAGAGACGACAGGTCCTACCGGAACACTGAAGCTTTCTTT. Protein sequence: CASRDDRSYRNTEAFF.

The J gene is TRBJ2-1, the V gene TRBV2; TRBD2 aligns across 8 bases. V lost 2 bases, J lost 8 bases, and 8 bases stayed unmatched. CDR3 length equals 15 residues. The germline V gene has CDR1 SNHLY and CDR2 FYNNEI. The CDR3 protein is CASSEKGLEYHEQFF. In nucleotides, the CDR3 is TGTGCCAGCAGTGAAAAGGGACTAGAGTATCATGAGCAGTTCTTC.

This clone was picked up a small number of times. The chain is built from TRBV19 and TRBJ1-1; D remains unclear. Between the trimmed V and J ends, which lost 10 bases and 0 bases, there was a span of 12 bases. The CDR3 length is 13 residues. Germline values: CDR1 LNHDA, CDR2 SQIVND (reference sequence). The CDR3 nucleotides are TGTGCCACGACTGACAAATTGAACACTGAAGCTTTCTTT. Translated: CATTDKLNTEAFF.

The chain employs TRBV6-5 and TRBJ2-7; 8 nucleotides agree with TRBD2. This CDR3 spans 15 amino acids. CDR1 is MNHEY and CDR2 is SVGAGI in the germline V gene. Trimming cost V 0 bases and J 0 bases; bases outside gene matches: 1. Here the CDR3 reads CASSYSRGGSYEQYF. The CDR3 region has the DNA TGTGCCAGCAGTTACTCCCGGGGGGGCTCCTACGAGCAGTACTTC.

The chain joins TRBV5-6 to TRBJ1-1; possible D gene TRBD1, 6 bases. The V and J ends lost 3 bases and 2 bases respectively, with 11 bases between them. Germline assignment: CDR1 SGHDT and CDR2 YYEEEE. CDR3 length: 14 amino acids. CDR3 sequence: CASSSGQINTEAFF. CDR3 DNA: TGTGCCAGCAGCTCGGGACAAATCAACACTGAAGCTTTCTTT. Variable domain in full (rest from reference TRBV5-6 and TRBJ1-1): DAGVTQSPTHLIKTRGQQVTLRCSPKSGHDTVSWYQQALGQGPQFIFQYYEEEERQRGNFPDRFSGHQFPNYSSELNVNALLLGDSALYLCASSSGQINTEAFFGQGTRLTVV.

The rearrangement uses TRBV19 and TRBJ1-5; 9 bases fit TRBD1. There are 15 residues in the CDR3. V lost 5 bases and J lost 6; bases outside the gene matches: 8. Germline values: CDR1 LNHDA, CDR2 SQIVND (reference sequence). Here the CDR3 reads CASSALQGAAQPQHF. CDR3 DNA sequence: TGTGCCAGTAGTGCATTACAGGGGGCGGCTCAGCCCCAGCATTTT.

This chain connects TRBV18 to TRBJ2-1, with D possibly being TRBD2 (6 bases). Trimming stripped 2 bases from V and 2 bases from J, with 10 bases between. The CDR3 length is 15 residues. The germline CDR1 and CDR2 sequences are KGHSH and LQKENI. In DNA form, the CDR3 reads TGTGCCAGCTCACCAGGAGCGGGCCCCTACAATGAGCAGTTCTTC. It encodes CASSPGAGPYNEQFF.

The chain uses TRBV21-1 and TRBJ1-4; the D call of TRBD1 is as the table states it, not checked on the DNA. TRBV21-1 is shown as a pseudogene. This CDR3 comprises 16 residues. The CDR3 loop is CASSRPQGATNEKLFF. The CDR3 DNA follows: TGTGCCAGCAGCAGACCACAGGGGGCAACTAATGAAAAACTGTTTTTT.

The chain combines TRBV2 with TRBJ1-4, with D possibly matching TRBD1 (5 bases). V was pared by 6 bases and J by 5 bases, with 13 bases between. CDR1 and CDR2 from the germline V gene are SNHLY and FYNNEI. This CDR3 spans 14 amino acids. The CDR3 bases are TGTGCCAGCAGCGACAGACCCACCAATGAAAAACTGTTTTTT. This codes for CASSDRPTNEKLFF.

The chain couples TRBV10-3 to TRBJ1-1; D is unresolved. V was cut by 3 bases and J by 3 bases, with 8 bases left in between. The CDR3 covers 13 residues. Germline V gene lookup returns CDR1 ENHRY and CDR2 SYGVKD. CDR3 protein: CAISEVLDTEAFF. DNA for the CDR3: TGTGCCATCAGTGAAGTTCTGGACACTGAAGCTTTCTTT.

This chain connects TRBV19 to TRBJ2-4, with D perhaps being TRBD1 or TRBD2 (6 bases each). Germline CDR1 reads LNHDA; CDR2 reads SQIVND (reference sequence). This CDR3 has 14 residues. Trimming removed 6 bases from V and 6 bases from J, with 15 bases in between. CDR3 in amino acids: CASSHGGVGNIQYF. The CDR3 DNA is TGTGCCAGTAGCCACGGGGGCGTGGGAAACATTCAGTACTTC.